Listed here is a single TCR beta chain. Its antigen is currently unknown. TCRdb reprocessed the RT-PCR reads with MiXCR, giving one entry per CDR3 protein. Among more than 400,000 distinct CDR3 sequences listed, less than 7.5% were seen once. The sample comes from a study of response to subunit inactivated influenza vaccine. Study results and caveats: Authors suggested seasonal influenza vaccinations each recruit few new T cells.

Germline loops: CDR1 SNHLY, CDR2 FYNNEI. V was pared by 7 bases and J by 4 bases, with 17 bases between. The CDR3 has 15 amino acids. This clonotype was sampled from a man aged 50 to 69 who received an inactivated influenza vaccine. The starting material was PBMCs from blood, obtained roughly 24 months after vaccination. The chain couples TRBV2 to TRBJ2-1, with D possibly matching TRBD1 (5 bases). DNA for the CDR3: TGTGCCAGCACCCAGCAGGGTGCCCTATACAATGAGCAGTTCTTC. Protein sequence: CASTQQGALYNEQFF.